The present entry profiles one T cell receptor (beta chain) with its context. Generated by immunoSEQ multiplex PCR, the TCRdb table keeps only in-frame clones and is missing some. This table holds just over 9,000 clones, 91% found once. These data are taken from a study of control samples from healthy donors and cancer patients. Trimming cost V 6 bases and J 7 bases, with 12 bases left between them. CDR1 and CDR2 (germline): LNHDA, SQIVND (reference sequence). CDR3 length equals 13 residues. This sequence was found in a man aged 55 to 70 with colorectal cancer. J is TRBJ1-4 and V is TRBV19; D perhaps matches TRBD1 (5 bases). Sequencing was carried out using PBMCs. CDR3 coding DNA: TGTGCCAGTAGCGTCAGGGCGGCTGAAAAACTGTTTTTT. Amino acids: CASSVRAAEKLFF.